This T cell receptor (beta chain) was profiled in a study of cytomegalovirus exposure and HLA in healthy donors. In germline, CDR1 is LNHNV, CDR2 YYDKDF (reference sequence). V lost 2 bases to trimming and J lost 0 bases, with 11 bases between them. The CDR3 contains 17 residues. The study ran its PCR with 60 Vbeta and 13 Jbeta primers. Assay: immunoSEQ multiplex PCR; the TCRdb copy retains only in-frame clones and omits some. The profile shows some 150,000 clones, about two thirds of them singletons. A few counts support this clone. The specimen was PBMCs. The rearrangement uses TRBV15 and TRBJ1-6; maybe TRBD1 (6 bases). This receptor was identified in a middle-aged man in good health and CMV-seropositive. The CDR3 here is CATSRRTDFSYNSPLHF. In DNA, the CDR3 is TGTGCCACCAGCAGACGGACAGACTTCTCCTATAATTCACCCCTCCACTTT. The entire variable domain, with the rest obtained from reference TRBV15 and TRBJ1-6, is as follows: DAMVIQNPRYQVTQFGKPVTLSCSQTLNHNVMYWYQQKSSQAPKLLFHYYDKDFNNEADTPDNFQSRRPNTSFCFLDIRSPGLGDTAMYLCATSRRTDFSYNSPLHFGNGTRLTVT.